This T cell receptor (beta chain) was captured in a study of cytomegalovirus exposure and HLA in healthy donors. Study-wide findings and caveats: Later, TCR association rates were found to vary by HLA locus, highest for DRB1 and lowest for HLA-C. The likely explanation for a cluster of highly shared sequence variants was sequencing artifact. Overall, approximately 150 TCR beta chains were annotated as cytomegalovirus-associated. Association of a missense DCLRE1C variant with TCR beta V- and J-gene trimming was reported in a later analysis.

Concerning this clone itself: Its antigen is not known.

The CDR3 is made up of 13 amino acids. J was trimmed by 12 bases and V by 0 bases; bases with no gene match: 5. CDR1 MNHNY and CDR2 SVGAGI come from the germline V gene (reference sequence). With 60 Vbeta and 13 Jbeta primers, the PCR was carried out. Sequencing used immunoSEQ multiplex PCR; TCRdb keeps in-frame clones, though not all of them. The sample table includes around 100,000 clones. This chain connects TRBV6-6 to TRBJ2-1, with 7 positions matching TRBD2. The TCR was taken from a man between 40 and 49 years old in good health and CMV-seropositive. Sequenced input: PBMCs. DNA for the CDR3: TGTGCCAGCAGTTACTCAACGGGGGAGGGGCAGTTCTTC. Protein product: CASSYSTGEGQFF.